This note documents a single TCR beta chain sequence. The antigen remains undetermined. If patients had autoimmune disease history or systemic immunosuppression, they were excluded. The CDR3 contains 16 residues. The V gene lost 3 bases and the J gene lost 5 bases, with 19 bases spanning the gap. The germline V gene has CDR1 KGHSH and CDR2 LQKENI. This entry is derived from a study of OX40 agonist ivuxolimab in advanced cancers. Study findings and constraints: It was also the case that some nonresponders had low normalized T-cell clonal expansion.

Sequencing used immunoSEQ multiplex PCR; TCRdb keeps in-frame clones, though not all of them. The data show approximately 65,000 clones, roughly 90% seen once. Sequenced material: CD4+ or CD8+ T cells sorted from blood, taken in a trial of the OX40 agonist ivuxolimab. The gene calls are TRBV18 and TRBJ1-1; D gene ambiguous. The receptor comes from an adult with an advanced solid tumor such as melanoma, head and neck, liver or kidney cancer. The chain's CDR3 is CASSPGRVGAGTEAFF. The CDR3, as DNA: TGTGCCAGCTCACCCGGGCGAGTTGGAGCAGGTACTGAAGCTTTCTTT.